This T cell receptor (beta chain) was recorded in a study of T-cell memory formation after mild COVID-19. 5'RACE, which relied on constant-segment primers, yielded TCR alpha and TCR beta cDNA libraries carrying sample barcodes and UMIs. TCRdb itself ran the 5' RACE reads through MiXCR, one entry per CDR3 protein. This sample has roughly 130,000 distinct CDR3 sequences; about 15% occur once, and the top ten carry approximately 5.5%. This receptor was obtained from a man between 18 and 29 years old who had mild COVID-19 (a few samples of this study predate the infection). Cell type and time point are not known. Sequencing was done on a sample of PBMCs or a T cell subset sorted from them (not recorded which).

The CDR3 here is CASSQTGTGETQYF. The CDR3 DNA is TGTGCCAGCAGCCAAACCGGAACGGGGGAGACCCAGTACTTC. The chain has TRBV3-1 and TRBJ2-5, with D possibly being TRBD2 (5 bases). The CDR3 sequence is 14 residues long. With 2 bases removed from V and 5 bases from J, the gap between germline ends came to 12 bases. Per the germline V gene, CDR1 is LGHDT and CDR2 is YNNKEL (reference sequence).